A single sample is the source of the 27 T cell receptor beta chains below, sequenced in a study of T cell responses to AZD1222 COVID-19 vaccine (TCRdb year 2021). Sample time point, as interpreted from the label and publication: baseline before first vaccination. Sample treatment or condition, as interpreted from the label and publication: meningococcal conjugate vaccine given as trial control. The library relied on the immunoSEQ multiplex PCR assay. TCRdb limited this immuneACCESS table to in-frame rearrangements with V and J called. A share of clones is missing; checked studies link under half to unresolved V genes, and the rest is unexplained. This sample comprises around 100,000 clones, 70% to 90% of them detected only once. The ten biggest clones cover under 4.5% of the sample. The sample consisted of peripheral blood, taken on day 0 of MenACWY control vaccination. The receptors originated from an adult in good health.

CDR3 bases: TGTGCCACCAGCAGTGGACTCAAAACGGCTAGCACAGATACGCAGTATTTT. It encodes CATSSGLKTASTDTQYF. The V gene is TRBV15, the J gene TRBJ2-3; weak D call: TRBD2 (5 bases). Between the trimmed V and J ends, which lost 3 bases and 0 bases, there was a span of 16 bases. This CDR3 region has 17 residues. Germline lookup yields CDR1 LNHNV and CDR2 YYDKDF (reference sequence).

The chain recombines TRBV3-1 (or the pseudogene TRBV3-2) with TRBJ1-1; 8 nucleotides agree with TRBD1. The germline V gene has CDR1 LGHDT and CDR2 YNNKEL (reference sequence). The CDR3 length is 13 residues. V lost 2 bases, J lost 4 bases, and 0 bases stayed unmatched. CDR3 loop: CASSQQGATEAFF. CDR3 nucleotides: TGTGCCAGCAGCCAACAGGGGGCCACTGAAGCTTTCTTT.

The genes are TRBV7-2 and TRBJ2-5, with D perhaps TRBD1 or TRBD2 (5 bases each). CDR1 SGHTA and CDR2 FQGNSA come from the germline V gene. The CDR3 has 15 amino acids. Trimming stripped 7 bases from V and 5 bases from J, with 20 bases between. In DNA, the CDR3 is TGTGCCAGCACCCTCCTGTCGGGACGAGGGGAGACCCAGTACTTC. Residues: CASTLLSGRGETQYF.

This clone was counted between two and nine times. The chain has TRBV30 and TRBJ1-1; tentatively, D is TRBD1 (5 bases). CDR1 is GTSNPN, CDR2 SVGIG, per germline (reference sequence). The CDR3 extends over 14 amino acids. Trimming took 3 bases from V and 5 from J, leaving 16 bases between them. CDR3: CAWRVLGRGTEAFF. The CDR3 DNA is TGTGCCTGGAGAGTTCTGGGGCGGGGAACTGAAGCTTTCTTT.

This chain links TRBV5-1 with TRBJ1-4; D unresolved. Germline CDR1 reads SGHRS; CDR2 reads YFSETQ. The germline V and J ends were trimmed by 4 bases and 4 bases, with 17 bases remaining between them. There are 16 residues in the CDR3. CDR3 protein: CASSLDRAEDNEKLFF. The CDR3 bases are TGCGCCAGCAGCCTGGATAGGGCTGAAGATAATGAAAAACTGTTTTTT.

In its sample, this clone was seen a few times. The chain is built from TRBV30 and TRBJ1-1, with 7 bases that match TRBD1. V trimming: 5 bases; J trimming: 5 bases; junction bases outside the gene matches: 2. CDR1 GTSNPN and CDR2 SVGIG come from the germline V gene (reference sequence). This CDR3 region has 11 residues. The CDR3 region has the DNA TGTGCCTGGCTACAGGGGACTGAAGCTTTCTTT. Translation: CAWLQGTEAFF.

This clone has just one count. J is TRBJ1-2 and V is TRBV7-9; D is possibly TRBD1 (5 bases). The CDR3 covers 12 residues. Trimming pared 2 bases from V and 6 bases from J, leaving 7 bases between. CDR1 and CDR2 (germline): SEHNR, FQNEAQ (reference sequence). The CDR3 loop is CASSLSGNGYTF. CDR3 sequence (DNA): TGTGCCAGCAGCTTATCAGGGAATGGCTACACCTTC. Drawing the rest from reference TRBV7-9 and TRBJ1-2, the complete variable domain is DTGVSQNPRHKITKRGQNVTFRCDPISEHNRLYWYRQTLGQGPEFLTYFQNEAQLEKSRLLSDRFSAERPKGSFSTLEIQRTEQGDSAMYLCASSLSGNGYTFGSGTRLTVV.

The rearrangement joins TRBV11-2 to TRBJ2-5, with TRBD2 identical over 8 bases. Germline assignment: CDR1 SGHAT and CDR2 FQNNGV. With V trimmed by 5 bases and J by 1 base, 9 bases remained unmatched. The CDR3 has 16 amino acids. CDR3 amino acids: CASSVTSGTSQETQYF. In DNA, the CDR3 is TGTGCCAGCAGCGTAACTTCCGGGACTAGCCAAGAGACCCAGTACTTC.

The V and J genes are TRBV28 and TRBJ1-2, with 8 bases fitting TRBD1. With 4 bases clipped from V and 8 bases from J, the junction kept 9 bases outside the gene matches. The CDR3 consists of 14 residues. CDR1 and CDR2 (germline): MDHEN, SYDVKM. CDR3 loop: CASSSTDRVGGYTF. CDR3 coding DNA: TGTGCCAGCAGTTCCACGGACAGGGTAGGCGGCTACACCTTC.

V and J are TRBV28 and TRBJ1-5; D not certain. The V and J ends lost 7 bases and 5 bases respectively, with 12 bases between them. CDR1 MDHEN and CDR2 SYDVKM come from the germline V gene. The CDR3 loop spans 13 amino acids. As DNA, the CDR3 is TGTGCCAGCAATAGGGCGACGGATCAGCCCCAGCATTTT. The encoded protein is CASNRATDQPQHF.

The CDR3 here is CAWSRQGNSPLHF. The DNA of the CDR3 is TGTGCCTGGAGTCGACAGGGAAATTCACCCCTCCACTTT. V gene TRBV30 combines with J gene TRBJ1-6, with TRBD1 matching over 7 bases. The CDR3 spans 13 residues. Trimming cost V 2 bases and J 7 bases; bases outside gene matches: 2. The germline V gene encodes CDR1 GTSNPN and CDR2 SVGIG (reference sequence).

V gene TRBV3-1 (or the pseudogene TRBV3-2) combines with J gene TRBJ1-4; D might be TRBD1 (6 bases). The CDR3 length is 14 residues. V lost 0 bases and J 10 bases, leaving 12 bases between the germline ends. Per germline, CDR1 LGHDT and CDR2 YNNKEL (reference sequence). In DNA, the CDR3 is TGTGCCAGCAGCCAAGAAATGAAAGGGGGAAAACTGTTTTTT. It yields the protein CASSQEMKGGKLFF.

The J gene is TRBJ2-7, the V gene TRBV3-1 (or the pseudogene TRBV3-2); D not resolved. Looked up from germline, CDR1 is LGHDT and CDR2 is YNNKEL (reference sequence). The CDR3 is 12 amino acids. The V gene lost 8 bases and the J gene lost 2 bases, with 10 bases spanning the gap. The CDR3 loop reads CASGQNAYEQYF. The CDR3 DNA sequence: TGTGCCAGCGGGCAGAACGCCTACGAGCAGTACTTC.

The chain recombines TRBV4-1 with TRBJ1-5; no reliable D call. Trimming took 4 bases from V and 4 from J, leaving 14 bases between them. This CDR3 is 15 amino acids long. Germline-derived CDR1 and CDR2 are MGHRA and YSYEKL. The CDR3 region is CASSPSVLRNQPQHF. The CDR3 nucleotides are TGCGCCAGCAGCCCATCGGTCTTGCGAAATCAGCCCCAGCATTTT.

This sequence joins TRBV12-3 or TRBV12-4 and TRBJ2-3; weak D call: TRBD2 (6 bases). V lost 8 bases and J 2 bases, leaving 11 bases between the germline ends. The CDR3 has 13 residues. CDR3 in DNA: TGTGCCAGCCTGGGGGGATTCACAGATACGCAGTATTTT. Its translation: CASLGGFTDTQYF.

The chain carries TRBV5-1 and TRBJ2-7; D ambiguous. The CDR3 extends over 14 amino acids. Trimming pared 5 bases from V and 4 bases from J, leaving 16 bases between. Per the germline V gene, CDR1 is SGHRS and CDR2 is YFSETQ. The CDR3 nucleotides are TGCGCCAGCAGAGTCGACGGGCTCGGGTACGAGCAGTACTTC. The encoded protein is CASRVDGLGYEQYF.

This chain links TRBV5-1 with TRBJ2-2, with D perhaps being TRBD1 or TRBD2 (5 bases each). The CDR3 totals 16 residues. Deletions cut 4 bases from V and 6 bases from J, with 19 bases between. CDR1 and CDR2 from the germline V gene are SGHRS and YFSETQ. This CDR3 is CASSGAGALEPGELFF. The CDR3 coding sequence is TGCGCCAGCAGCGGAGCCGGGGCCCTGGAGCCCGGGGAGCTGTTTTTT.

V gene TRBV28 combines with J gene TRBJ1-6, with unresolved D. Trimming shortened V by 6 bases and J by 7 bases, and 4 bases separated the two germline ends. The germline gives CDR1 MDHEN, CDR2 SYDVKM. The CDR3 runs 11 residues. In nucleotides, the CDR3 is TGTGCCAGCAGCTGGAATTCACCCCTCCACTTT. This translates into CASSWNSPLHF.

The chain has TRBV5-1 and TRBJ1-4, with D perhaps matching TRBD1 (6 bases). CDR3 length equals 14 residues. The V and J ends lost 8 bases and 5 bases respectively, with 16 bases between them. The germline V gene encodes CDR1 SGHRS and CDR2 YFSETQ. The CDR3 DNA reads TGCGCCAGTCGAGGGACACAAGACAATGAAAAACTGTTTTTT. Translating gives CASRGTQDNEKLFF.

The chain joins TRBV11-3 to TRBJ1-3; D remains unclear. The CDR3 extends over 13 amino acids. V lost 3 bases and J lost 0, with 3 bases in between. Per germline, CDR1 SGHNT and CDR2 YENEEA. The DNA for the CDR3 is TGTGCCAGCAGCTTCAGCTCTGGAAACACCATATATTTT. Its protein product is CASSFSSGNTIYF.

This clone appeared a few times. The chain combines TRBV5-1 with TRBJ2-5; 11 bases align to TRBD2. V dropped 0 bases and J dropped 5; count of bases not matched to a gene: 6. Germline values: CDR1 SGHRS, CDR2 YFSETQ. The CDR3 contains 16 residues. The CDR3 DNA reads TGCGCCAGCAGCTTGGTCGGACTAGCGGGTTTGGAGACCCAGTACTTC. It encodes CASSLVGLAGLETQYF. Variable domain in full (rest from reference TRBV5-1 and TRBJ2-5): KAGVTQTPRYLIKTRGQQVTLSCSPISGHRSVSWYQQTPGQGLQFLFEYFSETQRNKGNFPGRFSGRQFSNSRSEMNVSTLELGDSALYLCASSLVGLAGLETQYFGPGTRLLVL.

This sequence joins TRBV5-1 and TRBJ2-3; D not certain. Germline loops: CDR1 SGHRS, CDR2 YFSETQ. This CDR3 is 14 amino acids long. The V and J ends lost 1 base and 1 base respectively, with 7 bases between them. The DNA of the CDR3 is TGCGCCAGCAGCTTGTGGGCGGGCACAGATACGCAGTATTTT. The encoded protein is CASSLWAGTDTQYF.

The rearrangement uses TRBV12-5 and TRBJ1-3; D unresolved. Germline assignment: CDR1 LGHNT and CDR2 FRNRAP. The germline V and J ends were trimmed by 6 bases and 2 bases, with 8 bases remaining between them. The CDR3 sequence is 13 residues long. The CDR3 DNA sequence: TGTGCTAGTGGGTTAGATCCTGGAAACACCATATATTTT. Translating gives CASGLDPGNTIYF.

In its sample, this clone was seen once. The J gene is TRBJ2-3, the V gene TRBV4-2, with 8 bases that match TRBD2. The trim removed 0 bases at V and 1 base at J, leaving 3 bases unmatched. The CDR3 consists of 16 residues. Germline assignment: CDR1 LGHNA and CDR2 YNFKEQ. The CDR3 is CASSQDWRGGTDTQYF. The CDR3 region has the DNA TGTGCCAGCAGCCAAGACTGGCGGGGGGGCACAGATACGCAGTATTTT.

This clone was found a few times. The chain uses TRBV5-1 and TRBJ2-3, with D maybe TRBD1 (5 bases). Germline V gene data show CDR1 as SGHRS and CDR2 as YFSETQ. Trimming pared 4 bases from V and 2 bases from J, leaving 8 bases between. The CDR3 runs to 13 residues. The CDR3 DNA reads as TGCGCCAGCAGCGTAGGACACACAGATACGCAGTATTTT. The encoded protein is CASSVGHTDTQYF.

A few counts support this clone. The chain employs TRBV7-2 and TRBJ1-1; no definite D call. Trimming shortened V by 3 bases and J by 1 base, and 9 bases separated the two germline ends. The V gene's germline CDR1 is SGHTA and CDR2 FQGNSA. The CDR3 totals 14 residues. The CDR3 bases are TGTGCCAGCAGCTTCCCACAGAAGAACACTGAAGCTTTCTTT. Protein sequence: CASSFPQKNTEAFF.

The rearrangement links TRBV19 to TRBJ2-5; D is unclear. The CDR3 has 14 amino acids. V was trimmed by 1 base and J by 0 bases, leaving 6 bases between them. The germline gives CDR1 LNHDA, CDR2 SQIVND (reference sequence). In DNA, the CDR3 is TGTGCCAGTAGTATAGCACCGTACCAAGAGACCCAGTACTTC. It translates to CASSIAPYQETQYF.